This TCR beta chain came from a study of CD8+ T cells in alopecia areata. This clone has only a few counts. Its specificity is not known. V lost 6 bases and J lost 1, with 11 bases in between. Looked up from germline, CDR1 is SGHDT and CDR2 is YYEEEE. The CDR3 is 14 residues long. Study-wide results and caveats: It was lesional scalp, especially alopecia totalis/universalis, that showed higher clonality than normal scalp. Patients shared TCRs less clearly than mice did, possibly for HLA-related reasons.

Once RNA had been extracted, it was reverse transcribed into cDNA to act as the sequencing template. Method: immunoSEQ multiplex PCR; TCRdb's copy keeps in-frame clones and lacks some. The top ten clones hold 4.9% of a sample with about 200,000 clones, more than 55% of them seen once. Source material: CD8+ T cells sorted from blood. This sequence joins TRBV5-6 and TRBJ2-4; the D is unclear. This TCR derives from a human donor in good health. The CDR3: CASTSLGAKNIQYF. In DNA, the CDR3 is TGTGCCAGCACCTCTTTGGGGGCCAAAAACATTCAGTACTTC. The full variable domain, in which reference TRBV5-6 and TRBJ2-4 provide the parts outside the CDR3, is DAGVTQSPTHLIKTRGQQVTLRCSPKSGHDTVSWYQQALGQGPQFIFQYYEEEERQRGNFPDRFSGHQFPNYSSELNVNALLLGDSALYLCASTSLGAKNIQYFGAGTRLSVL.